This TCR beta chain was captured in a study of identical twins. This clonotype has only a few counts. Its specificity is unknown. The V gene end was trimmed by 4 bases and the J gene end by 8 bases; junction bases not matched to a gene: 14. Germline V CDR1 and CDR2: SGHVS, FQNEAQ. The CDR3 has 16 residues. Broader study findings: Twin-shared out-of-frame alpha sequences showed excess low generation probability. Invariant MAIT and iNKT cells may have partly biased zero-insertion analyses. Insertions ran lower in abundant cord blood beta clonotypes, though not in memory repertoires.

TCRdb re-analysed the 5' RACE reads in MiXCR, keeping a single row per CDR3 protein. The sample lists 200,000 to 250,000 distinct CDR3 sequences; over 12% were seen once. This chain connects TRBV7-8 to TRBJ2-1, with 7 bases lining up with TRBD2. What was sequenced was memory (CD45RO+) T cells sorted from blood. The source is a young woman in good health. In nucleotides, the CDR3 is TGTGCCAGCAGCTCTAAGGCGGGAGTTTCTTTCCATGAGCAGTTCTTC. Protein product: CASSSKAGVSFHEQFF.